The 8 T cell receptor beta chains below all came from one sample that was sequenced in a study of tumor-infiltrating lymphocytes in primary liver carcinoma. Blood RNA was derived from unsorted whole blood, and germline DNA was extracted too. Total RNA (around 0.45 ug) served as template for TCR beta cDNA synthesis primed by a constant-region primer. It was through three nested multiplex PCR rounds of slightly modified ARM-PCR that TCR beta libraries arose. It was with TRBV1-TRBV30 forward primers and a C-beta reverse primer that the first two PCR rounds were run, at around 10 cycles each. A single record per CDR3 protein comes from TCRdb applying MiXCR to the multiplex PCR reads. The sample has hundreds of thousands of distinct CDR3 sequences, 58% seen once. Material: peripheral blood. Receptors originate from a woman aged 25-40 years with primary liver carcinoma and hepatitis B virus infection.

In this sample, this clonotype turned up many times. CDR3 residues: CASGYSGNTIYF. Written as DNA, the CDR3 is TGTGCCAGCGGATACTCTGGAAACACCATATATTTT. This chain uses TRBV6-6 with TRBJ1-3; no reliable D call. CDR1 and CDR2 from the germline V gene are MNHNY and SVGAGI (reference sequence). CDR3 size: 12 residues. V dropped 8 bases and J dropped 0 bases, with 5 bases sitting between them.

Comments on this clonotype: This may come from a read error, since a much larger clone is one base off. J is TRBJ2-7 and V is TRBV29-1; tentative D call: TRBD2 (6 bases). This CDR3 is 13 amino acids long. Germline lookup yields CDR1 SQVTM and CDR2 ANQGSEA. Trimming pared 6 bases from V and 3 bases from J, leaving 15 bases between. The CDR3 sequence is CSVRGTFVYEQYF. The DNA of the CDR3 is TGCAGCGTCAGAGGGACTTTCGTCTACGAGCAGTACTTC.

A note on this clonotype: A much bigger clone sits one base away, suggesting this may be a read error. As DNA, the CDR3 is TGCGCCAGCAGCCATGCTTACCTGACCCGAAATGAAAAACTGTTTTTT. This sequence encodes CASSHAYLTRNEKLFF. The chain joins TRBV4-1 to TRBJ1-4; D is ambiguous. In germline, CDR1 is MGHRA, CDR2 YSYEKL. V gave up 3 bases and J gave up 5 bases, with 16 bases separating them. This CDR3 comprises 16 residues.

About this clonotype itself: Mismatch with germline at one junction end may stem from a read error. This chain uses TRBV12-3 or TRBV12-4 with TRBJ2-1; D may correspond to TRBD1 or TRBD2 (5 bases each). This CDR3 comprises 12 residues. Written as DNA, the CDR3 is TGTGTCAGCAGTCATTCGGGACGTGAGCAGTTCTTC. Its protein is CVSSHSGREQFF.

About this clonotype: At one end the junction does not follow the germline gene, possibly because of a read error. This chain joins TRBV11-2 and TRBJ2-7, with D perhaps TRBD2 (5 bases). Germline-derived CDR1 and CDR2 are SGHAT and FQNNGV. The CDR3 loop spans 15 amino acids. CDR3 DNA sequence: TGCGCCAGCTCCCTCCGGCACGGGGAGCCGAGCGAGCGGTACTTC. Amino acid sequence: CASSLRHGEPSERYF.

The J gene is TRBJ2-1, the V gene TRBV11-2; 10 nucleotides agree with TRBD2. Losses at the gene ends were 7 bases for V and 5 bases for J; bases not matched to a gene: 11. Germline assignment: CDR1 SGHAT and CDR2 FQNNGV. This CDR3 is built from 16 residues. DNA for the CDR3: TGTGCCAGCAACACAAGCCGGACTAGCGGAAACAATGAGCAGTTCTTC. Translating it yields CASNTSRTSGNNEQFF.

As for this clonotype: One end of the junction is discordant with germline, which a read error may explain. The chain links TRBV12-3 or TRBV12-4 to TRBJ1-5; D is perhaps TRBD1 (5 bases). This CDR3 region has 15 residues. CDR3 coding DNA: TGTGTCAGCAGTTCGAGCCAGGCTAGGGGTCAGCCCCAGCATTTT. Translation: CVSSSSQARGQPQHF.

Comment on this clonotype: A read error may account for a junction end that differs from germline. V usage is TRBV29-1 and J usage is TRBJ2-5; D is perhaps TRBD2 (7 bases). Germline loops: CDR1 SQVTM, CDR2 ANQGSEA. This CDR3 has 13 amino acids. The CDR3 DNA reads TGCAGCGTTTCTTGGGGGGGCAAAGAGACCCAATACTTC. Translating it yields CSVSWGGKETQYF.